This TCR beta chain was captured in a study of CD8+CD57+ T cells in acquired aplastic anemia. Study at large: Sorted CD4+ and CD8+ cells yielded about 2.9 ug of DNA on average.

Details on this clonotype: Its antigen is not identified.

Sequencing was done on patients that had shown CD8+CD57+ cell expansion by flow cytometry. As a group, the patients uniformly had severe acquired aplastic anemia. Study results and limitations: The same twenty-nine CD8+ CDR3 sequences occurred in patients and in controls.

The template used for profiling TCR beta VDJ and CDR3 was genomic DNA. One entry per CDR3 protein, called by TCRdb with MiXCR from the reads. The data contain under 200,000 distinct CDR3 sequences, less than 60% of them singletons. The CDR3 loop spans 17 amino acids. After removal of 4 bases from V and 9 bases from J, the junction contained 19 bases not matched to a gene. Germline CDR1 is SGHRS and CDR2 is YFSETQ. The receptor comes from a human donor with aplastic anemia. J is TRBJ1-2 and V is TRBV5-1, with 9 bases that match TRBD1. Material: sorted CD4+, CD8+, or CD8+CD57+ T cells (not recorded which) from PBMCs. The CDR3 nucleotides are TGCGCCAGCAGCCCACCGACAGGGGGTTCAACCTATGATAGCTACACCTTC. It codes for CASSPPTGGSTYDSYTF.